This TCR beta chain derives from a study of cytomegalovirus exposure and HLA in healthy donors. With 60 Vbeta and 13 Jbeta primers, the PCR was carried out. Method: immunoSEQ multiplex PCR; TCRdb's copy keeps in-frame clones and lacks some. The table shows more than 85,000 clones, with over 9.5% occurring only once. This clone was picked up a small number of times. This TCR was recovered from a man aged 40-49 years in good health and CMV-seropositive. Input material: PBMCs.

The CDR3: CASEKEREGHNEQFF. In DNA form, the CDR3 reads TGTGCCAGTGAGAAAGAGCGGGAAGGACACAATGAGCAGTTCTTC. The genes are TRBV6-5 and TRBJ2-1, with 7 nucleotides matching TRBD2. V lost 9 bases and J lost 5; bases outside the gene matches: 13. CDR1 and CDR2 (germline): MNHEY, SVGAGI. This CDR3 is 15 amino acids long.